These T cell receptor beta chains were read from a single sample in a study of tumor and adjacent non-tumor tissue in lung cancer. TCRdb analysed the multiplex PCR reads with MiXCR anew, one entry per CDR3 protein. This sample yields about 140,000 distinct CDR3 sequences, of which roughly 70% are seen a single time; 18% belongs to the top ten. Sequencing was performed on lung tumor tissue. Receptors originate from a man aged 55-75 years with small cell lung cancer. Both conserved end residues are part of each CDR3. Fields, in order: V gene, D gene, clone size, J gene, CDR3 protein, CDR3 DNA. A D gene is named only where the DNA matches it firmly. Expanded clones get a size class; other rows say once, few or many, or leave the size out.

TRBV5-4	NA	NA	TRBJ2-3	CASSPGLTTDTQYF	TGTGCCAGCAGCCCGGGACTGACCACAGATACGCAGTATTTT
TRBV4-2	NA	few	TRBJ2-3	CASSSRLADTQYF	TGTGCCAGCAGCTCCCGACTAGCAGATACGCAGTATTTT
TRBV5-4	NA	NA	TRBJ2-2	CASNLVSGPTGELFF	TGTGCCAGCAACTTGGTTAGCGGACCCACCGGGGAGCTGTTTTTT
TRBV11-2	NA	NA	TRBJ2-1	CASSPNERVYVYNEQLF	TGTGCCAGTAGCCCAAACGAACGAGTATACGTCTACAATGAGCAGCTCTTC
TRBV6-5	TRBD1	many	TRBJ2-7	CASSYSMDRDYEQYF	TGTGCCAGCAGTTACTCGATGGACAGGGACTACGAGCAGTACTTC
TRBV5-4	NA	NA	TRBJ2-3	CASSTSTGTQYF	TGTGCCAGCTCGACGTCCACAGGTACGCAGTATTTT
TRBV20-1	NA	NA	TRBJ2-2	CIARDVRLLLNTGELFF	TGCATTGCTAGAGATGTACGGCTACTCTTGAACACCGGGGAGCTGTTTTTT
TRBV11-3	NA	many	TRBJ2-1	CASGGGGLNEQFF	TGTGCCAGTGGAGGGGGGGGCCTCAATGAGCAGTTCTTC
TRBV20-1	NA	NA	TRBJ1-1	CSVRDLDAEVFF	TGCAGTGTTAGAGATTTGGATGCTGAAGTTTTCTTT
TRBV12-3/TRBV12-4	TRBD2	NA	TRBJ2-5	CASSPTSGAIETQYF	TGTGCCAGCAGTCCGACTAGCGGCGCGATAGAGACTCAGTACTTC
TRBV12-3/TRBV12-4	TRBD2	few	TRBJ2-1	CASSLGAGGNNEQFF	TGTGCCAGCAGTTTAGGAGCGGGGGGGAACAATGAGCAGTTCTTC
TRBV20-1	TRBD1	few	TRBJ2-1	CSARGRDRGCNEQFF	TGCAGTGCTAGGGGCCGGGACAGGGGCTGTAATGAGCAGTTCTTC
TRBV7-9	TRBD1	few	TRBJ1-1	CASSPDRGRLGNTEAFF	TGTGCCAGCAGCCCCGACAGGGGCCGGTTGGGGAACACTGAAGCTTTCTTT
TRBV7-8	NA	NA	TRBJ2-3	CASSLAAGLIGMAGIDTQYF	TGTGCCAGCAGCTTAGCCGCCGGGCTCATCGGGATGGCCGGCATAGATACGCAGTATTTT
TRBV11-3	NA	NA	TRBJ2-2	CAGVSYKKNTGELFF	TGTGCCGGCGTCTCGTACAAAAAGAACACCGGGGAGCTGTTTTTT
TRBV5-6	NA	NA	TRBJ1-5	CASSTHLRTWVYQPQHF	TGTGCCAGCAGCACCCACCTCCGAACATGGGTGTATCAGCCCCAGCATTTT
TRBV11-1	NA	once	TRBJ2-7	CASSSGGTACEQYF	TGTGCCAGCAGCTCGGGCGGGACCGCCTGCGAGCAGTACTTC
TRBV6-1	TRBD2	NA	TRBJ2-1	CASIFGGSRNRQFF	TGTGCCAGCATCTTTGGCGGGAGTAGGAATCGGCAGTTCTTC
TRBV20-1	TRBD1	many	TRBJ1-5	CSARDRAGNQPQHF	TGCAGTGCACGCGACAGGGCGGGGAATCAGCCCCAGCATTTT
TRBV11-3	NA	NA	TRBJ2-1	CASSPRTNGSRSYNEHFF	TGTGCCAGCAGCCCCCGGACTAACGGGAGTAGATCCTACAATGAGCACTTCTTC
TRBV20-1	NA	NA	TRBJ1-1	CSVRDFDAEAFF	TGCAGTGTTAGAGATTTTGATGCTGAAGCTTTCTTT
TRBV5-1	NA	NA	TRBJ1-6	CASSIPGRFNSPLHF	TGCGCCAGCAGCATCCCGGGACGTTTTAATTCACCCCTCCACTTT
TRBV11-3	NA	NA	TRBJ2-6	CASCLGGSGANVLTF	TGTGCCAGCTGCTTAGGGGGATCTGGGGCCAACGTCCTGACCTTC
TRBV5-1	TRBD2	NA	TRBJ2-1	CASSESIAGVPYNEQFF	TGCGCCAGCAGCGAAAGTATAGCGGGAGTCCCCTACAATGAGCAGTTCTTC
TRBV29-1	NA	NA	TRBJ2-1	CSVESRDAPGEQFF	TGCAGCGTTGAATCCCGGGACGCCCCCGGTGAGCAGTTCTTC
TRBV4-1	NA	NA	TRBJ2-5	CASSLDSVRETQYF	TGCGCCAGCAGCCTGGACAGTGTGAGGGAGACCCAGTACTTC
TRBV10-3	TRBD1	NA	TRBJ2-5	CATSLGQGIETQYF	TGTGCCACCTCCCTGGGACAGGGAATAGAGACCCAGTACTTC
TRBV18	NA	NA	TRBJ2-6	CATSPDRRTSGANVLTF	TGTGCCACCTCACCCGACAGAAGGACCTCTGGGGCCAACGTCCTGACTTTC
TRBV6-1	TRBD1	NA	TRBJ2-2	CASSGRGITGELFF	TGTGCCAGCAGTGGCAGGGGGATCACCGGGGAGCTGTTTTTT
TRBV12-3/TRBV12-4	NA	NA	TRBJ2-7	CASRYGGDLSEQYF	TGTGCCAGCAGGTACGGCGGGGATCTCAGCGAGCAGTACTTC
TRBV20-1	TRBD2	NA	TRBJ2-7	CSARDFRREGYQYF	TGCAGTGCTAGAGATTTTAGGCGGGAGGGGTACCAGTACTTC
TRBV20-1	NA	few	TRBJ2-1	CSARGPLRDNEQFF	TGCAGTGCTAGGGGACCTTTGAGGGACAATGAGCAGTTCTTC
TRBV6-5	NA	NA	TRBJ2-1	CAISYTRFGKEQFF	TGTGCCATCAGTTACACGAGGTTTGGTAAGGAGCAGTTCTTC
TRBV5-4	NA	NA	TRBJ1-2	CASSLAWGNCGYTF	TGTGCCAGCAGCTTGGCTTGGGGGAACTGTGGCTACACCTTC
TRBV5-1	TRBD2	NA	TRBJ2-5	CATSLAGQETQYF	TGCGCCACCAGTCTAGCGGGACAAGAGACCCAGTACTTC
TRBV29-1	TRBD1	many	TRBJ1-2	CSVKPTGDYGYTF	TGCAGCGTCAAACCGACAGGGGACTATGGCTACACCTTC
TRBV6-5	TRBD2	NA	TRBJ2-1	CASTLRLAGGMSEQFF	TGTGCCAGCACTCTCCGACTAGCGGGAGGGATGAGTGAGCAGTTCTTC